These T cell receptor beta chains were read from a single sample in a study of graft-versus-host responses after intestinal transplantation. For these TCRs, the target antigens are not known. Generated by immunoSEQ multiplex PCR, the TCRdb table keeps only in-frame clones and is missing some. The sample has 100,000 to 140,000 clones; around 90% are singletons. The sequencing here drew on unstimulated CD4+ T cells sorted from spleen or lymph node cells, taken before transplant. These receptors all come from a human donor who was the organ donor for an intestinal transplant. Both conserved end residues are part of each CDR3. D genes are given only for firm matches. Only some rows state a clone size, as once, few, many or a class for expanded clones.

clone_size d_call j_call v_call cdr3_length cdr3_nt cdr3_aa
once NA TRBJ1-3 TRBV7-9 15 TGTGCCAGCAGTGTGGGGGATCTCTCTGGAAACACCATATATTTT CASSVGDLSGNTIYF
NA NA TRBJ1-2 TRBV18 15 TGTGCCAGCTCCCCATGGGACACCCGGGCCTATGGCTACACCTTC CASSPWDTRAYGYTF
NA NA TRBJ2-7 TRBV5-4 13 TGTGCCAGCAGCTATGAGATGTTCAACGAGCAGTACTTC CASSYEMFNEQYF
NA TRBD2 TRBJ2-1 TRBV27 18 TGTGCCAGCAGTTCCCAGCCTACTAGCGGGGGGGTCTACAATGAGCAGTTCTTC CASSSQPTSGGVYNEQFF
NA NA TRBJ1-1 TRBV19 14 TGTGCCAGTAGTATTGCCGGACGGAACACTGAAGCTTTCTTT CASSIAGRNTEAFF
NA NA TRBJ2-5 TRBV18 16 TGTGCCAGCTCACCACTCCCAACCCGGGGGCAGGAGACCCAGTACTTC CASSPLPTRGQETQYF
NA NA TRBJ2-1 TRBV5-1 14 TGCGCCAGCAGCTTGGCAGGGGCCGACAATGAGCAGTTCTTC CASSLAGADNEQFF
NA TRBD2 TRBJ2-1 TRBV29-1 13 TGCAGCGTTGTCCTAGCGGGAGGAGTAGTGACGCTCTTC CSVVLAGGVVTLF
few TRBD1 TRBJ1-2 TRBV28 13 TGTGCCAGCAGATTGGCAGGGGGCTCTGGCTACACCTTC CASRLAGGSGYTF
NA NA TRBJ2-2 TRBV30 14 TGTGCCTGGACCCATCTCCTCGACACCGGGGAGCTGTTTTTT CAWTHLLDTGELFF
NA TRBD2 TRBJ2-2 TRBV5-1 15 TGCGCCAGCAGCTTCACTAGCGGGGGGACCGGGGAGCTGTTTTTT CASSFTSGGTGELFF
NA NA TRBJ2-2 TRBV7-3 15 TGTGCCAGCAGCGCCAGGGGTTCGAACACCGGGGAGCTGTTTTTT CASSARGSNTGELFF
NA NA TRBJ1-5 TRBV10-3 15 TGTGCCATCAGTTTTTATCCAGGTAGCAATCAGCCCCAGCATTTT CAISFYPGSNQPQHF
NA NA TRBJ2-1 TRBV5-1 14 TGCGCCAGCAGCTTACCGCAGGCCTACAATGAGCAGTTCTTC CASSLPQAYNEQFF
NA NA TRBJ2-3 TRBV5-6 15 TGTGCCAGCAGCTTAGACAGCGTTCTCACAGATACGCAGTATTTT CASSLDSVLTDTQYF
once NA TRBJ2-5 TRBV5-7 14 TGTGCCAGCAGCTTGGCCCGGGGAGGAGAGACCCAGTACTTC CASSLARGGETQYF
once TRBD2 TRBJ2-1 TRBV7-2 15 TGTGCCAGCAGCTTTAATAGCGGGGGGCCGAATGAGCAGTTCTTC CASSFNSGGPNEQFF
NA NA TRBJ1-1 TRBV7-3 17 TGTGCCAGCAGCCCTAGGACGACCAGACAGAGTAACACTGAAGCTTTCTTT CASSPRTTRQSNTEAFF
NA NA TRBJ1-1 TRBV6-5 16 TGTGCCAGCAGTTACTCGGGGGGGCTTAAGGGCACTGAAGCTTTCTTT CASSYSGGLKGTEAFF
NA NA TRBJ1-4 TRBV30 15 TGTGCCTGGAGTGTACCGAGTAGGGTCAGCGAAAAACTGTTTTTT CAWSVPSRVSEKLFF
NA TRBD1 TRBJ1-6 TRBV6-5 15 TGTGCCAGCAGTGCGACAGGGGATGCTAATTCACCCCTCCACTTT CASSATGDANSPLHF
NA TRBD2 TRBJ2-5 TRBV5-1 17 TGCGCCAGCAGCTTGGCCCCTGCGGGAGAGAACCAAGAGACCCAGTACTTC CASSLAPAGENQETQYF
NA NA TRBJ2-7 TRBV5-4 15 TGTGCCAGCAGCTTGGATGTTGGGGCTCACTACGAGCAGTACTTC CASSLDVGAHYEQYF
NA NA TRBJ1-1 TRBV5-5 15 TGTGCCAGCAGCTTTGGGCAGGATCGTGGAGGGCGAGCTTTCTTT CASSFGQDRGGRAFF
NA TRBD2 TRBJ2-5 TRBV29-1 14 TGCAGCGTTTCACCTAGCGGAGATCAAGAGACCCAGTACTTC CSVSPSGDQETQYF
once NA TRBJ2-7 TRBV7-2 14 TGTGCCAGCAGCTTGGGACAAGGCTTCTACGAGCAGTACTTC CASSLGQGFYEQYF
once NA TRBJ2-7 TRBV7-2 17 TGTGCCAGCAGCTTAGCGTCCTATCCTGGCTCGTCCTACGAGCAGTACTTC CASSLASYPGSSYEQYF
NA NA TRBJ1-2 TRBV6-5 15 TGTGCCAGCAAAAGGTTCAGAGGATCGAACTATGGCTACACCTTC CASKRFRGSNYGYTF
NA NA TRBJ1-2 TRBV7-2 13 TGTGCCAGCAGCTATGACACATTCTATGGCTACACCTTC CASSYDTFYGYTF
NA TRBD1 TRBJ1-1 TRBV27 15 TGTGCCAGCAGTACCGCTGGGACAGCGAAAAAAGAAGCTTTCTTT CASSTAGTAKKEAFF
NA TRBD1 TRBJ1-5 TRBV4-3 15 TGCGCCAGCAGCCCGCGGGAGGGGGACAGTCAGCCCCAGCATTTT CASSPREGDSQPQHF
NA TRBD1 TRBJ1-2 TRBV28 12 TGTGCCAGCAGAGGACAGGCTAATGGCTACACCTTC CASRGQANGYTF
once TRBD2 TRBJ2-2 TRBV19 13 TGTGCCATTGGGACTAGCGGCACCGGGGAGCTGTTTTTT CAIGTSGTGELFF
NA TRBD2 TRBJ2-7 TRBV19 15 TGTGCCAGTAGTACGGGAGGGGCCCTTTCCTACGAGCAGTACTTC CASSTGGALSYEQYF
NA NA TRBJ1-5 TRBV19 18 TGTGCCAGTAGTACCTCCCCTGGGGGGGCGCGAGGAAATCAGCCCCAGCATTTT CASSTSPGGARGNQPQHF
NA TRBD2 TRBJ2-3 TRBV11-2 17 TGTGCCAGCAGCTTAGATCCCAGCGGGAGGGGCACAGATACGCAGTATTTT CASSLDPSGRGTDTQYF
NA TRBD1 TRBJ2-1 TRBV7-9 16 TGTGCCAGCAGCTTAACTCGGGGACAGGGGAGTCATGAGCAGTTCTTC CASSLTRGQGSHEQFF
NA TRBD1 TRBJ1-5 TRBV2 15 TGTGCCAGCAGTGGACAGGGTTGGAGCAATCAGCCCCAGCATTTT CASSGQGWSNQPQHF
NA NA TRBJ2-3 TRBV19 15 TGTGCCAGTAGTTTCCGGGCCCAAACTACAGATACGCAGTATTTT CASSFRAQTTDTQYF
NA NA TRBJ1-2 TRBV5-4 14 TGTGCCAGCAGCCCGGACCGGGTGGTCTATGGCTACACCTTC CASSPDRVVYGYTF
NA NA TRBJ2-3 TRBV9 14 TGTGCCAGCAGCGTTAGGGTTAGGCCAGATACGCAGTATTTT CASSVRVRPDTQYF
NA TRBD2 TRBJ2-5 TRBV4-2 16 TGTGCCAGCAGCCAAGATGGGACTAGCAGTGAAGAGACCCAGTACTTC CASSQDGTSSEETQYF
NA TRBD2 TRBJ2-1 TRBV2 13 TGTACCAGCACGCGGGAGGTCTCGGGTGAGCAGTTCTTC CTSTREVSGEQFF
NA NA TRBJ1-4 TRBV5-6 15 TGTGCCGGCAGCCCGTACAGAGGGGCGGGTGAAAAACTGTTTTTT CAGSPYRGAGEKLFF
once NA TRBJ2-2 TRBV5-6 16 TGTGCCAGCAGCCGGGGGCGACAGAGTAACACCGGGGAGCTGTTTTTT CASSRGRQSNTGELFF
NA NA TRBJ1-2 TRBV7-3 11 TGTGCCAGCAGCTTAAATACTGGCTACACCTTC CASSLNTGYTF
NA NA TRBJ2-7 TRBV6-1 14 TGTGCCAGCAGTGAAGATCGGAAACCCTACGAGCAGCACTTC CASSEDRKPYEQHF
few NA TRBJ1-4 TRBV11-3 13 TGTGCCAGCAGCCGGGGGGGCAATGAAAAACTGTTTTTT CASSRGGNEKLFF
NA NA TRBJ2-3 TRBV12-5 13 TGTGCTAGTGGTTTGGAAACAGGAGATACGCAGTATTTT CASGLETGDTQYF
NA NA TRBJ1-2 TRBV11-2 13 TGTGCCAGCAGCTTATGGATTGAGCGTAGCTACACCTTC CASSLWIERSYTF
NA NA TRBJ1-2 TRBV6-5 16 TGTGCCAGCAGTTACTCACTGACAGGAGGGATCTATGGCTACACCTTC CASSYSLTGGIYGYTF
NA NA TRBJ2-3 TRBV7-8 15 TGTGCCAGCAGCTTCGGCGAGAGTAATCGAGATACGCAGTATTTT CASSFGESNRDTQYF
NA NA TRBJ2-4 TRBV30 16 TGTGCCTGGGGAGAGAGACTCAGGGGAGCCAAAAACATTCAGTACTTC CAWGERLRGAKNIQYF
NA TRBD2 TRBJ2-1 TRBV5-1 16 TGCGCCAGCAGCTTATCTAGCGGGAGGGTTCGGGATGAGCAGTTCTTC CASSLSSGRVRDEQFF
NA NA TRBJ1-6 TRBV2 13 TGTGCCAGCAGTCAGGCCCTAGGTTCACCCCTCCACTTT CASSQALGSPLHF
NA NA TRBJ2-4 TRBV7-2 13 TGTGCCAGCAGCTCGTTTGGCGAAAACATTCAGTACTTC CASSSFGENIQYF